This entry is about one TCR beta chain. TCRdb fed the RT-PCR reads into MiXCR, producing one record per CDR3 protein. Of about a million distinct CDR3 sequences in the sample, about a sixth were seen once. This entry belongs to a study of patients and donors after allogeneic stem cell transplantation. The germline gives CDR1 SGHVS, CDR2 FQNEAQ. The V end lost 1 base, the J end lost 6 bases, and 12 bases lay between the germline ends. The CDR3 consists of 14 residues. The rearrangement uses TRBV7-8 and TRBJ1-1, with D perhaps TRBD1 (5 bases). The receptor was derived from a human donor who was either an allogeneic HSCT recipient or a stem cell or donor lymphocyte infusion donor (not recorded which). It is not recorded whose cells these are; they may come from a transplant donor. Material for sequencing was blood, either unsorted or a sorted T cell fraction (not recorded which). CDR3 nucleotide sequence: TGTGCCAGCAGCTTAGAGGCAGGGTTTCCTGAAGCTTTCTTT. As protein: CASSLEAGFPEAFF.